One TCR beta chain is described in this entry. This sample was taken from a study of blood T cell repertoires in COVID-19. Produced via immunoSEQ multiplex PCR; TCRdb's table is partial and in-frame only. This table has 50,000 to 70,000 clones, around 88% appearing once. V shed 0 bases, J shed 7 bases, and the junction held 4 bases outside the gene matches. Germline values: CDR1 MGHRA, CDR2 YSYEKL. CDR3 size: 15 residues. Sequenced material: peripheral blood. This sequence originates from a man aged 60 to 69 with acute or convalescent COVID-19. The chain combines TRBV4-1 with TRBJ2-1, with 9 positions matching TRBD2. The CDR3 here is CASSQDHAGGNEQFF. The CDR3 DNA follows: TGCGCCAGCAGCCAAGATCACGCGGGAGGGAATGAGCAGTTCTTC.